This TCR beta chain was obtained from a study of regulatory T cells in long-lasting Graves disease. As for time point: newly diagnosed GD, antithyroid drugs for less than 3 months. RNA isolated from PBMCs was used to make the TCR library. An endocrinology department located in Xi'an, China, was where the patients came from. There are a few counts of this clonotype. Assembly of TCR beta libraries relied on iRepertoire HTBI primers together with Arm-PCR of CDR3 regions. TCRdb re-called the multiplex PCR reads through MiXCR, storing one row per CDR3 protein. This table holds 510,000 or so distinct CDR3 sequences, 12% found once. The same specimen was also included in a second study, on T cells in Graves' hyperthyroidism and ophthalmopathy. That work contributes: Researchers ran a first-round RT-PCR on the TCR CDR3 using the HTBI primer set. Prediction of ophthalmopathy progression came a median around 6.1 months pre-onset.

The TCR originated in a woman younger than 45 with Graves disease. Sequenced material: peripheral blood mononuclear cells (PBMCs), taken at new diagnosis, from a patient treated with antithyroid drugs.

The CDR3 DNA follows: TGCAGTGCTAGAGAACAGGGGGCGGCGACCCAGTACTTC. Protein: CSAREQGAATQYF. The chain combines TRBV20-1 with TRBJ2-5, with 9 nucleotides matching TRBD1. Germline-derived CDR1 and CDR2 are DFQATT and SNEGSKA (reference sequence). The CDR3 consists of 13 residues. V trimming: 0 bases; J trimming: 7 bases; junction bases outside the gene matches: 3.